This T cell receptor (beta chain) was identified during a study of T cell changes during pregnancy in multiple sclerosis. Profiling relied on immunoSEQ multiplex PCR, and the TCRdb table lists in-frame clones only, not all of them. The sample has under 15,000 clones; approximately 86% are singletons. The germline V gene has CDR1 MRHNA and CDR2 SNTAGT. V lost 6 bases, J lost 3 bases, and 3 bases stayed unmatched. The CDR3 sequence is 15 residues long. Sequenced here: CD8+ T cells from peripheral blood mononuclear cells, sampled in the second trimester of pregnancy. This TCR derives from a female donor in good health, enrolled as a control in a pregnancy study. The chain carries TRBV6-4 and TRBJ2-3; 13 bases map to TRBD2. CDR3: CASSRLAGGTDTQYF. The DNA of the CDR3 is TGTGCCAGCAGCAGACTAGCGGGAGGTACAGATACGCAGTATTTT.